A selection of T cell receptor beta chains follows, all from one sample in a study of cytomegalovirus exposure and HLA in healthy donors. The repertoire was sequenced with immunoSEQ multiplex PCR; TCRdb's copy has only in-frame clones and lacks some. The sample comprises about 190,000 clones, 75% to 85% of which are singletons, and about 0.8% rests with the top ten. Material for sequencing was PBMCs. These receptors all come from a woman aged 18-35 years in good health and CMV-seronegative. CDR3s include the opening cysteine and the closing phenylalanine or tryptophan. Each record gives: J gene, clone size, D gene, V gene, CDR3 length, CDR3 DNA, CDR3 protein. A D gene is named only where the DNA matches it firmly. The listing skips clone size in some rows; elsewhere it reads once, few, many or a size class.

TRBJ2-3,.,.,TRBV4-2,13,TGTGCCAGCAGCCAAGAGGGCGGGCATGAGCAGTATTTT,CASSQEGGHEQYF
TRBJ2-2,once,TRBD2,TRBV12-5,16,TGTGCTAGTGGTTTGGTATGGCGGGGGGCTGTCGGGGAGCTGTTTTTT,CASGLVWRGAVGELFF
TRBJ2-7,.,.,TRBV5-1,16,TGCGCCAGCAGCTCTTGGAGGGACGACAGCTCCTACGAGCAGTACTTC,CASSSWRDDSSYEQYF
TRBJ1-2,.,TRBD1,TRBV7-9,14,TGTGCCAGCAGCTTTACCGGGACAGACTATGGCTACACCTTC,CASSFTGTDYGYTF
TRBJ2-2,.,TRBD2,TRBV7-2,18,TGTGCCAGCAGCTTAGCGGGACTAGCGGGGGGAGGAACCGGGGAGCTGTTTTTT,CASSLAGLAGGGTGELFF
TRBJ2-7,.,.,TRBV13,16,TGTGCCAGCACCATAGCCCAGGGACACCACTCCTACGAGCAGTACTTC,CASTIAQGHHSYEQYF
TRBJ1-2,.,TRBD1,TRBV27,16,TGTGCCAGCAGTTTAAGTGGGACAGGGGGCTACTATGGCTACACCTTC,CASSLSGTGGYYGYTF
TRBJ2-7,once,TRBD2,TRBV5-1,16,TGCGCCAGCAGCTTGGCCACTAGCGGCCCTTCCTACGAGCAGTACTTC,CASSLATSGPSYEQYF
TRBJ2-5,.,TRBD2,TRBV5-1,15,TGCGCCAGCAGCACGGCCGGGACTAGCGGGCAGACCCAGTACTTC,CASSTAGTSGQTQYF
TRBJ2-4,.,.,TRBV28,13,TGTGCCAGCAGTGGGGGGTCCAAAAACATTCAGTACTTC,CASSGGSKNIQYF
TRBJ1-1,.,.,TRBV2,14,TGTGCCAGGCCTTTGAGGGTGGTGAACACTGAAGCTTTCTTT,CARPLRVVNTEAFF
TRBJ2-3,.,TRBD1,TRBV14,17,TGTGCCAGCAGCTCCGCCCTAGACAGGGGGCTTACAGATACGCAGTATTTT,CASSSALDRGLTDTQYF
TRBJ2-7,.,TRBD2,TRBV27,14,TGTGCCAGCAGGGGACTAGCGGGAGAAGGCGAGCAGTACTTC,CASRGLAGEGEQYF
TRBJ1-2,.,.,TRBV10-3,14,TGTGCCATCACTCGGCAACAGGAGTCCTATGGCTACACCTTC,CAITRQQESYGYTF
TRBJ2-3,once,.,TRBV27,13,TGTGCCTCAGGCGGGCCTAGCACAGATACGCAGTATTTT,CASGGPSTDTQYF
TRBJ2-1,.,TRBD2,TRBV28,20,TGTGCCAGCAGTCCCACCGGACTAGCGGGAGGGCATAGCTCCTACAATGAGCAGTTCTTC,CASSPTGLAGGHSSYNEQFF